This T cell receptor beta chain was found in a study of T cell responses to AZD1222 COVID-19 vaccine. Turning to the study itself: Second doses were pooled across both intervals (about 4 or about 12 weeks). Findings of the study overall: Spike was spanned by vaccine-associated CD4 TCRs, with dominance at 160-218 and 743-854. A mostly white British donor set with more females was recruited, and clonal diversity was possibly underestimated.

Clones were sequenced by immunoSEQ multiplex PCR, and TCRdb holds only the in-frame ones, with some missing. The sample consists of roughly 95,000 clones, 85% to 90% of them appearing once. This CDR3 has 15 residues. Germline V gene data show CDR1 as GTSNPN and CDR2 as SVGIG (reference sequence). V gave up 0 bases and J gave up 4 bases, with 15 bases separating them. Note on this clone: Antigen: not known.

The sequenced sample was peripheral blood, obtained on day 0 of AZD1222 vaccination. The chain links TRBV30 to TRBJ1-2; D gene uncertain. The clonotype comes from an adult in good health. CDR3 DNA: TGTGCCTGGAGTGTAACCGGGGTTACTAGCTATGGCTACACCTTC. Its translation is CAWSVTGVTSYGYTF.